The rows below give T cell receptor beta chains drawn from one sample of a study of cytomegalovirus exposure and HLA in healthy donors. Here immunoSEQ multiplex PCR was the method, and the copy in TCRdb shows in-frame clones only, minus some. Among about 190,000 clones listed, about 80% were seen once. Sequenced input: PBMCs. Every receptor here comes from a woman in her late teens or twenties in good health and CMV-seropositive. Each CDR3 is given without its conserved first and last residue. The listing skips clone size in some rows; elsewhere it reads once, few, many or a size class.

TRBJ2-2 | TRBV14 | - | ASSQRADGELF
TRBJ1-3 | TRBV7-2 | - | ASRNRELSGNTIY
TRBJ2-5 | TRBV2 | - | ASSEALLAGGQETQY
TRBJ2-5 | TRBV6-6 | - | ASSYSGGDQETQY
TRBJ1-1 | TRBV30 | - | ALELVVGGAANTEAF
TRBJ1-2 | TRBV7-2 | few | ASTFIGGNYGYT
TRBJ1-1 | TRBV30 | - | AWRRTGEVEAF
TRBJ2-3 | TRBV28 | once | ASSKTGLNTQY
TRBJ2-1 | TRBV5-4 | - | ASSLGGAGGPRF
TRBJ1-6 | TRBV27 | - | ASSTGQVNSPLH
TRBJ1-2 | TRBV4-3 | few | ASSQVFGVRGYGYT
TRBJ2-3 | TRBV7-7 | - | ASSSGLAMSTDTQY
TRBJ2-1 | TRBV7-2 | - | ASSLVTTSYNEQF
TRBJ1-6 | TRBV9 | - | ASSVAPTPGQGISPLH